Presented here are 27 T cell receptor beta chains from one specimen sequenced in a study of OX40 agonist ivuxolimab in advanced cancers. The repertoire was sequenced with immunoSEQ multiplex PCR; TCRdb's copy has only in-frame clones and lacks some. The sample carries some 70,000 clones, around 84% recorded once. The sequenced sample was CD4+ or CD8+ T cells sorted from blood, obtained in a trial of the OX40 agonist ivuxolimab. The receptors derive from an adult with an advanced solid tumor such as melanoma, head and neck, liver or kidney cancer.

The table lists this clone with a few counts. V is TRBV10-1 and J is TRBJ1-4; 9 positions agree with TRBD1. The trim removed 8 bases at V and 11 bases at J, leaving 12 bases unmatched. Germline V gives CDR1 WNHNN, CDR2 SYGVQD (reference sequence). The CDR3 contains 14 residues. Here the CDR3 reads CASGHRGLYSKLFF. The CDR3 DNA follows: TGCGCCAGCGGTCACAGGGGGCTTTATAGTAAACTGTTTTTT.

This clone was detected only once. The genes are TRBV28 and TRBJ1-2, with TRBD1 matching 7 bases. CDR3 length: 13 residues. Germline-derived CDR1 and CDR2 are MDHEN and SYDVKM. The V and J ends lost 10 bases and 5 bases, in that order; junction bases with no gene match: 10. CDR3 in DNA: TGTGCCATTTCAGGGGGAATTCGGTATGGCTACACCTTC. Its translation is CAISGGIRYGYTF.

The V call is TRBV19, the J call TRBJ1-1; TRBD1 is a possible D gene (5 bases). Germline V gene data show CDR1 as LNHDA and CDR2 as SQIVND (reference sequence). The CDR3 loop spans 13 amino acids. The ends were cut back, 7 bases at V and 0 bases at J, with 9 bases in the middle. The CDR3, as DNA: TGTGCCAGTAAAGACAGCATGAACACTGAAGCTTTCTTT. Translation: CASKDSMNTEAFF.

This chain joins TRBV9 and TRBJ2-7; D remains unclear. Trimming stripped 0 bases from V and 2 bases from J, with 9 bases between. CDR3 length: 14 residues. Germline assignment: CDR1 SGDLS and CDR2 YYNGEE. CDR3 amino acids: CASSVGGLTYEQYF. The CDR3 DNA is TGTGCCAGCAGCGTAGGTGGATTAACCTACGAGCAGTACTTC.

The V call is TRBV30, the J call TRBJ2-7; D is unresolved. There are 11 residues in the CDR3. Trimming shortened V by 2 bases and J by 3 bases, and 5 bases separated the two germline ends. Germline CDR1 GTSNPN, CDR2 SVGIG (reference sequence). Written as DNA, the CDR3 is TGTGCCTGGAGTCGCAGCTACGAGCAGTACTTC. This sequence encodes CAWSRSYEQYF. Full variable domain (missing parts from reference TRBV30 and TRBJ2-7): SQTIHQWPATLVQPVGSPLSLECTVEGTSNPNLYWYRQAAGRGLQLLFYSVGIGQISSEVPQNLSASRPQDRQFILSSKKLLLSDSGFYLCAWSRSYEQYFGPGTRLTVT.

The chain is built from TRBV9 and TRBJ2-3; D not certain. The germline CDR1 and CDR2 sequences are SGDLS and YYNGEE. V was clipped by 8 bases and J by 1 base, with 11 bases between them. The CDR3 covers 13 residues. CDR3 amino acids: CASRLEGTDTQYF. The DNA of the CDR3 is TGTGCCAGTCGGCTTGAGGGCACAGATACGCAGTATTTT.

This rearrangement joins TRBV27 to TRBJ2-1; 9 positions agree with TRBD2. Germline V lookup: CDR1 MNHEY, CDR2 SMNVEV (reference sequence). The CDR3 sequence is 16 residues long. Trimming took 7 bases from V and 7 from J; bases not matched to a gene: 14. In DNA, the CDR3 is TGTGCCAGCACCAAACCCGGCCTAGCGGGATCGAATGAGCAGTTCTTC. Translated: CASTKPGLAGSNEQFF.

The chain couples TRBV27 to TRBJ1-4; D gene uncertain. Germline V gives CDR1 MNHEY, CDR2 SMNVEV (reference sequence). Trimming removed 4 bases from V and 4 bases from J, with 16 bases in between. The length of the CDR3 is 16 residues. The CDR3 sequence is CASSSTRAKNNEKLFF. The CDR3 DNA is TGTGCCAGCAGTTCGACCCGGGCCAAAAATAATGAAAAACTGTTTTTT.

The chain couples TRBV7-9 to TRBJ1-4; D gene unclear. The CDR3 loop spans 14 amino acids. Trimming took 5 bases from V and 3 from J, leaving 10 bases between them. Germline V gives CDR1 SEHNR, CDR2 FQNEAQ (reference sequence). Written as DNA, the CDR3 is TGTGCCAGCAGCCGCAGCCGGTCTAATGAAAAACTGTTTTTT. Protein product: CASSRSRSNEKLFF. Drawing the rest from reference TRBV7-9 and TRBJ1-4, the complete variable domain is DTGVSQNPRHKITKRGQNVTFRCDPISEHNRLYWYRQTLGQGPEFLTYFQNEAQLEKSRLLSDRFSAERPKGSFSTLEIQRTEQGDSAMYLCASSRSRSNEKLFFGSGTQLSVL.

V and J are TRBV11-3 and TRBJ2-7; D unresolved. Trimming shortened V by 2 bases and J by 1 base, and 12 bases separated the two germline ends. Per the germline V gene, CDR1 is SGHNT and CDR2 is YENEEA. This CDR3 has 15 amino acids. The CDR3 loop is CASSLPNGVSYEQYF. As DNA, the CDR3 is TGTGCCAGCAGCTTACCTAACGGAGTTTCCTACGAGCAGTACTTC. The variable domain in full, with the rest retrieved from reference TRBV11-3 and TRBJ2-7, is EAGVVQSPRYKIIEKKQPVAFWCNPISGHNTLYWYLQNLGQGPELLIRYENEEAVDDSQLPKDRFSAERLKGVDSTLKIQPAELGDSAVYLCASSLPNGVSYEQYFGPGTRLTVT.

The rearrangement links TRBV7-3 to TRBJ2-6; 7 nucleotides agree with TRBD1. The CDR3 runs 16 residues. Germline V gene data show CDR1 as SGHTA and CDR2 as FQGTGA. J was trimmed by 0 bases and V by 4 bases; bases with no gene match: 3. The CDR3, as DNA: TGTGCCAGCAGCTGGGACAGCCCCTCTGGGGCCAACGTCCTGACTTTC. This gives the protein CASSWDSPSGANVLTF.

The gene calls are TRBV19 and TRBJ2-7; D not certain. The germline V and J ends were trimmed by 2 bases and 0 bases, with 11 bases remaining between them. CDR1 is LNHDA and CDR2 is SQIVND in the germline V gene (reference sequence). There are 15 residues in the CDR3. CDR3 nucleotide sequence: TGTGCCAGTAGTATACTTCCCACGAGCTCCTACGAGCAGTACTTC. Amino acid sequence: CASSILPTSSYEQYF.

The chain carries TRBV9 and TRBJ2-7; perhaps TRBD1 as D (5 bases). This CDR3 has 16 residues. The V and J ends lost 3 bases and 1 base respectively, with 17 bases between them. Germline loops: CDR1 SGDLS, CDR2 YYNGEE. The CDR3 DNA follows: TGTGCCAGCAGCGCGAACGGACGGGCAGGGTCCTACGAGCAGTACTTC. This translates into CASSANGRAGSYEQYF.

The chain combines TRBV6-1 with TRBJ2-6, with a weak D call TRBD1 (6 bases). Germline V gene data show CDR1 as MNHNS and CDR2 as SASEGT. V lost 3 bases, J lost 0 bases, and 15 bases lay in between. This CDR3 region has 18 residues. The DNA for the CDR3 is TGTGCCAGCAGTGACAGGGGTCAGGGCTCCTCTGGGGCCAACGTCCTGACTTTC. Translated, it gives CASSDRGQGSSGANVLTF.

The chain links TRBV7-9 to TRBJ2-1; D not certain. Trimming stripped 3 bases from V and 6 bases from J, with 6 bases between. Germline V gives CDR1 SEHNR, CDR2 FQNEAQ (reference sequence). This CDR3 spans 12 amino acids. The CDR3 loop is CASSLAPNEQFF. The CDR3 nucleotides read TGTGCCAGCAGCTTGGCTCCCAATGAGCAGTTCTTC.

The chain couples TRBV29-1 to TRBJ2-1; tentative D call: TRBD1 (6 bases). The CDR3 extends over 14 amino acids. V lost 1 base to trimming and J lost 3 bases, with 10 bases between them. Germline CDR1 and CDR2: SQVTM and ANQGSEA. The CDR3 nucleotides read TGCAGCGTTGAAGTGCAGGGGAGCTACAATGAGCAGTTCTTC. It codes for CSVEVQGSYNEQFF.

As to this clone: Other DNA sequences within the sample encode an identical CDR3. The chain has TRBV11-1 and TRBJ1-2, with D unclear. Looked up from germline, CDR1 is SGHAT and CDR2 is FQDESV (reference sequence). With 5 bases removed from V and 5 bases from J, the gap between germline ends came to 9 bases. The CDR3 length is 12 residues. This CDR3 is CASSREHYGYTF. In DNA, the CDR3 is TGTGCCAGCAGCCGAGAGCATTATGGCTACACCTTC.

This clone was seen just once. V and J are TRBV30 and TRBJ2-5, with 7 positions matching TRBD1. This CDR3 spans 15 amino acids. CDR1 and CDR2 (germline): GTSNPN, SVGIG (reference sequence). With V trimmed by 5 bases and J by 1 base, 10 bases remained unmatched. CDR3 residues: CAWSSGQATQETQYF. In DNA form, the CDR3 reads TGTGCCTGGTCCTCAGGACAGGCCACCCAAGAGACCCAGTACTTC.

The chain is built from TRBV6-5 and TRBJ2-7, with D uncertain. V was cut by 4 bases and J by 8 bases, with 12 bases left in between. The germline gives CDR1 MNHEY, CDR2 SVGAGI. This CDR3 is built from 12 residues. CDR3 sequence: CASSSPLSKQYF. CDR3 coding DNA: TGTGCCAGCAGTTCCCCTCTATCGAAGCAGTACTTC.

There are a few counts of this clone. The rearrangement uses TRBV4-3 and TRBJ1-1, with TRBD1 as a possible D gene (5 bases). Germline V gene lookup returns CDR1 LGHNA and CDR2 YSLEER. Trimming took 0 bases from V and 10 from J, leaving 15 bases between them. The CDR3 is 14 residues long. CDR3 residues: CASSQDMTVGRAFF. The CDR3 nucleotides read TGCGCCAGCAGCCAAGATATGACAGTCGGTAGAGCTTTCTTT.

V and J are TRBV5-4 and TRBJ2-7; 9 positions agree with TRBD2. Losses at the gene ends were 2 bases for V and 4 bases for J; bases not matched to a gene: 4. Germline CDR1 SGHNT, CDR2 YYREEE (reference sequence). The CDR3 is 14 residues long. DNA for the CDR3: TGTGCCAGCAGCTTACCGGGACTAGCATACGAGCAGTACTTC. The encoded protein is CASSLPGLAYEQYF.

This clone was counted a single time. The J gene is TRBJ1-2, the V gene TRBV6-5; weak D call: TRBD1 (5 bases). Germline values: CDR1 MNHEY, CDR2 SVGAGI. Trimming stripped 6 bases from V and 8 bases from J, with 19 bases between. The CDR3 sequence is 14 residues long. The CDR3 coding sequence is TGTGCCAGCAGCCGCGGGACCGAAGTAAGGGGCTACACCTTC. This gives the protein CASSRGTEVRGYTF.

The chain joins TRBV27 to TRBJ2-7, with TRBD1 identical over 7 bases. The CDR3 has 17 amino acids. J lost 2 bases, V lost 4 bases, and 14 bases had no gene match. The germline V gene has CDR1 MNHEY and CDR2 SMNVEV (reference sequence). CDR3 coding DNA: TGTGCCAGCAGTTCCCACGATGCCCCCAGGGGGACCTACGAGCAGTACTTC. This sequence encodes CASSSHDAPRGTYEQYF.

V is TRBV15 and J is TRBJ1-1; no reliable D call. V dropped 1 base and J dropped 6 bases, with 18 bases sitting between them. CDR1 is LNHNV and CDR2 is YYDKDF in the germline V gene (reference sequence). CDR3 length equals 16 residues. Here the CDR3 reads CATSRVTVLPSAEAFF. CDR3 in DNA: TGTGCCACCAGCAGAGTTACAGTCCTCCCAAGCGCTGAAGCTTTCTTT.

The gene calls are TRBV10-3 and TRBJ2-2; 7 nucleotides align to TRBD1. There are 15 residues in the CDR3. Germline CDR1 reads ENHRY; CDR2 reads SYGVKD. Trimming removed 5 bases from V and 1 base from J; junction bases left unmatched: 4. Here the CDR3 DNA reads TGTGCCATCAGTAAAGGACAGGTGAACACCGGGGAGCTGTTTTTT. As protein: CAISKGQVNTGELFF.

The gene calls are TRBV6-6 and TRBJ1-2, with D hard to call. Germline CDR1 MNHNY, CDR2 SVGAGI (reference sequence). The V end lost 6 bases, the J end lost 4 bases, and 12 bases lay between the germline ends. CDR3 size: 13 residues. CDR3 residues: CASSPDVGYGYTF. The DNA of the CDR3 is TGTGCCAGCAGCCCCGACGTCGGCTATGGCTACACCTTC.

The rearrangement links TRBV13 to TRBJ1-3; D uncertain. This CDR3 contains 14 residues. The germline gives CDR1 PRHDT, CDR2 FYEKMQ (reference sequence). Trimming removed 6 bases from V and 0 bases from J, with 9 bases in between. The CDR3 DNA follows: TGTGCCAGCAGTTCAAAGAGCTCTGGAAACACCATATATTTT. Translated: CASSSKSSGNTIYF. Complete variable domain (other parts from reference TRBV13 and TRBJ1-3): AAGVIQSPRHLIKEKRETATLKCYPIPRHDTVYWYQQGPGQDPQFLISFYEKMQSDKGSIPDRFSAQQFSDYHSELNMSSLELGDSALYFCASSSKSSGNTIYFGEGSWLTVV.